This TCR beta chain was sequenced in a study of cytotoxic CD8 clonotypes in ibrutinib-treated CLL. Study observations and caveats: Samples were collected at differing times from sustained-remission and progressing patients.

CDR3 length equals 15 residues. Trimming removed 0 bases from V and 4 bases from J, with 13 bases in between. CDR1 and CDR2 from the germline V gene are SGHNT and YYREEE (reference sequence). Sequencing was performed with immunoSEQ multiplex PCR; in TCRdb, only in-frame clones are kept and a portion is missing. The sample has 300,000 to 400,000 clones, 60% to 80% seen once; the top ten hold around 6.6%. The table lists this clone with a few counts. Its antigen remains unknown. The starting material was PBMCs, obtained after 36 months of ibrutinib treatment. The source is a human donor with chronic lymphocytic leukemia. The genes are TRBV5-4 and TRBJ1-2, with D possibly TRBD1 on 6 matching bases. The CDR3 here is CASSLEWKGGYGYTF. For the CDR3, the DNA is TGTGCCAGCAGCTTGGAGTGGAAGGGGGGCTATGGCTACACCTTC. Combining the CDR3 with reference TRBV5-4 and TRBJ1-2 gives the whole variable domain ETGVTQSPTHLIKTRGQQVTLRCSSQSGHNTVSWYQQALGQGPQFIFQYYREEENGRGNFPPRFSGLQFPNYSSELNVNALELDDSALYLCASSLEWKGGYGYTFGSGTRLTVV.